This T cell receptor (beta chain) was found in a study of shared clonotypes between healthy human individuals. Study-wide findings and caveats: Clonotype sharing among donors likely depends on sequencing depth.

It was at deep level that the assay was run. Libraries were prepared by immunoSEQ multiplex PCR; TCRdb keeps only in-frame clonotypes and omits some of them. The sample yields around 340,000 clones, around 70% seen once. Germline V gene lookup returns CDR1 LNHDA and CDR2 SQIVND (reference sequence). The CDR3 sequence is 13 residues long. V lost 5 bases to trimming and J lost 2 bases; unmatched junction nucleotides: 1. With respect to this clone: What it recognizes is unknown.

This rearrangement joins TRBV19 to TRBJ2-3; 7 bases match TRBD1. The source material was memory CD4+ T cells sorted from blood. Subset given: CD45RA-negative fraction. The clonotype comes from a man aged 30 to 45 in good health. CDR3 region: CASSQGDTDTQYF. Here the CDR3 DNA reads TGTGCCAGTAGTCAGGGGGACACAGATACGCAGTATTTT.